The 17 T cell receptor beta chains below all came from one sample that was sequenced in a study of blood T cell repertoires in COVID-19 (dated by TCRdb to about 2020). Receptors were amplified or captured by the immunoSEQ multiplex PCR assay. The source is immuneACCESS, and TCRdb retained only in-frame sequences with V and J called. Part of the clones is not carried over; for the studies checked, unresolved V genes explain less than half of this, and the remainder is unexplained. This sample has 300,000 or so clones in its table, and roughly 90% of those were observed once. The ten largest make up roughly 2.9% of the sample. The source material was peripheral blood. These receptors came from a woman aged 25-40 years with COVID-19, enrolled during active disease.

The chain couples TRBV13 to TRBJ2-7, with TRBD1 matching 10 bases. V trimming: 5 bases; J trimming: 4 bases; junction bases outside the gene matches: 5. This CDR3 has 14 residues. CDR1 is PRHDT and CDR2 is FYEKMQ in the germline V gene (reference sequence). The DNA for the CDR3 is TGTGCCAGCAGCACAGGGGACAGGGGATACGAGCAGTACTTC. Amino acids: CASSTGDRGYEQYF.

V is TRBV6-5 and J is TRBJ1-2; D is uncertain. V shed 2 bases and J shed 6 bases, with 13 bases lying between them. This CDR3 has 14 residues. In germline, CDR1 is MNHEY, CDR2 SVGAGI. The CDR3 sequence: CASSYSHQRDGYTF. CDR3 bases: TGTGCCAGCAGTTACAGTCACCAACGGGATGGCTACACCTTC.

This chain joins TRBV5-1 and TRBJ2-7, with D possibly being TRBD2 (5 bases). CDR1 is SGHRS and CDR2 is YFSETQ in the germline V gene. Deletions cut 0 bases from V and 3 bases from J, with 10 bases between. The CDR3 sequence is 14 residues long. CDR3 loop: CASSLAPAGYEQYF. CDR3 coding DNA: TGCGCCAGCAGCTTGGCACCGGCGGGCTACGAGCAGTACTTC.

This clone was found once. The genes are TRBV28 and TRBJ1-3, with D uncertain. The germline V gene encodes CDR1 MDHEN and CDR2 SYDVKM. The CDR3 sequence is 15 residues long. The V end was cut by 3 bases, the J end by 0 bases, with 9 bases between. The CDR3 DNA sequence: TGTGCCAGCAGTTTGCCCGGGAGCTCTGGAAACACCATATATTTT. Translated: CASSLPGSSGNTIYF.

CDR3 bases: TGTGCCAGCAGCTTAGGGGCAGCTTTCTATGGCTACACCTTC. Translation: CASSLGAAFYGYTF. The J gene is TRBJ1-2, the V gene TRBV7-2; D not certain. V was clipped by 1 base and J by 4 bases, with 10 bases between them. The germline V gene encodes CDR1 SGHTA and CDR2 FQGNSA. The CDR3 is 14 amino acids.

This chain uses TRBV6-1 with TRBJ2-7; a possible D gene is TRBD1 (5 bases). The germline V and J ends were trimmed by 2 bases and 2 bases, with 13 bases remaining between them. Germline CDR1 is MNHNS and CDR2 is SASEGT. CDR3 size: 15 residues. CDR3: CASSESELGAYEQYF. CDR3 sequence (DNA): TGTGCCAGCAGTGAATCCGAGTTAGGGGCCTACGAGCAGTACTTC.

J is TRBJ2-1 and V is TRBV12-5, with D possibly matching TRBD1 (6 bases). CDR1 is LGHNT, CDR2 FRNRAP, per germline. V lost 2 bases and J lost 5, with 7 bases in between. CDR3 length: 13 amino acids. The CDR3 DNA reads TGTGCTAGTGGTTTGTGGACAGACAATGAGCAGTTCTTC. The encoded protein is CASGLWTDNEQFF.

This chain uses TRBV6-6 with TRBJ1-5, with 9 bases fitting TRBD1. Germline V lookup: CDR1 MNHNY, CDR2 SVGAGI (reference sequence). This CDR3 is built from 17 residues. Trimming removed 5 bases from V and 4 bases from J; junction bases left unmatched: 12. The CDR3 nucleotides read TGTGCCAGCAGTCCCGGGCGGACAGGGGCATCGAATCAGCCCCAGCATTTT. Amino acids: CASSPGRTGASNQPQHF.

CDR3 DNA sequence: TGTGCCAGCTCACCACGAGGACAGGGAAATCAGCCCCAGCATTTT. Translated, it gives CASSPRGQGNQPQHF. The rearrangement links TRBV18 to TRBJ1-5; TRBD1 matches 8 bases. V was pared by 1 base and J by 4 bases, with 3 bases of the junction left unmatched. The CDR3 covers 15 residues. Germline assignment: CDR1 KGHSH and CDR2 LQKENI.

This clone was seen a single time. The same CDR3 arises from other DNA sequences in this sample as well. The gene calls are TRBV19 and TRBJ1-5, with D possibly being TRBD1 (5 bases). The CDR3 loop spans 13 amino acids. Trimming shortened V by 5 bases and J by 2 bases, and 7 bases separated the two germline ends. Germline V gene data show CDR1 as LNHDA and CDR2 as SQIVND (reference sequence). The CDR3 spells CASSGGGNQPQHF. Here the CDR3 DNA reads TGTGCCAGTAGTGGGGGGGGCAATCAGCCCCAGCATTTT. The full variable domain, completed using reference TRBV19 and TRBJ1-5, is DGGITQSPKYLFRKEGQNVTLSCEQNLNHDAMYWYRQDPGQGLRLIYYSQIVNDFQKGDIAEGYSVSREKKESFPLTVTSAQKNPTAFYLCASSGGGNQPQHFGDGTRLSIL.

The chain employs TRBV2 and TRBJ2-1; the D gene is possibly TRBD2 (5 bases). This CDR3 has 12 residues. Germline V gene lookup returns CDR1 SNHLY and CDR2 FYNNEI. Trimming left V 5 bases short and J 7 bases short, with 9 bases between. In DNA form, the CDR3 reads TGTGCCAGCAGTAAGGACTCGAATGAGCAGTTCTTC. It specifies CASSKDSNEQFF. The full variable domain, rest sourced from reference TRBV2 and TRBJ2-1, is EPEVTQTPSHQVTQMGQEVILRCVPISNHLYFYWYRQILGQKVEFLVSFYNNEISEKSEIFDDQFSVERPDGSNFTLKIRSTKLEDSAMYFCASSKDSNEQFFGPGTRLTVL.

The genes are TRBV19 and TRBJ2-7, with D maybe TRBD2 (6 bases). The V end was cut by 1 base, the J end by 2 bases, with 12 bases between. Germline assignment: CDR1 LNHDA and CDR2 SQIVND (reference sequence). This CDR3 region has 15 residues. The CDR3 nucleotides are TGTGCCAGTAGTATAGGTTTGGGACTCGCCTACGAGCAGTACTTC. Its translation: CASSIGLGLAYEQYF.

The rearrangement joins TRBV3-1 (or the pseudogene TRBV3-2) to TRBJ1-6; perhaps TRBD1 as D (5 bases). The CDR3 is made up of 16 amino acids. Between the trimmed V and J ends, which lost 4 bases and 1 base, there was a span of 11 bases. CDR1 is LGHDT, CDR2 YNNKEL, per germline (reference sequence). In DNA form, the CDR3 reads TGTGCCAGCAGCCCCTTGGGGGGGTCCTATAATTCACCCCTCCACTTT. Encoded protein: CASSPLGGSYNSPLHF.

The chain carries TRBV4-1 and TRBJ1-1; TRBD1 matches 8 bases. With V trimmed by 1 base and J by 1 base, 14 bases remained unmatched. The CDR3 has 19 amino acids. Germline CDR1 and CDR2: MGHRA and YSYEKL. The CDR3 DNA reads as TGCGCCAGCAGCCAAGCCAGTCCCGGCAGGGGGCGTAGGAACACTGAAGCTTTCTTT. This encodes CASSQASPGRGRRNTEAFF.

This clone appeared a single time. The chain combines TRBV28 with TRBJ1-5; 7 nucleotides align to TRBD1. The CDR3 extends over 14 amino acids. Germline V lookup: CDR1 MDHEN, CDR2 SYDVKM. With 7 bases clipped from V and 2 bases from J, the junction kept 5 bases outside the gene matches. The CDR3 DNA is TGTGCCAGCATCCGACAGGGCGGCAATCAGCCCCAGCATTTT. This sequence encodes CASIRQGGNQPQHF.

The chain uses TRBV2 and TRBJ2-3, with 13 bases matching TRBD2. V gave up 1 base and J gave up 4 bases; unmatched junction bases: 2. The germline CDR1 and CDR2 sequences are SNHLY and FYNNEI. The CDR3 contains 16 residues. CDR3 residues: CASSEGTSGSADTQYF. The CDR3 DNA is TGTGCCAGCAGTGAAGGGACTAGCGGGAGCGCAGATACGCAGTATTTT.

The CDR3 protein is CASNGGRAGEQYF. For the CDR3, the DNA is TGTGCCAGTAACGGCGGGAGGGCGGGGGAGCAGTACTTC. The chain recombines TRBV19 with TRBJ2-7; 9 bases line up with TRBD2. Germline values: CDR1 LNHDA, CDR2 SQIVND (reference sequence). Trimming removed 7 bases from V and 7 bases from J; junction bases left unmatched: 8. This CDR3 is built from 13 residues.